Detailed here is one T cell receptor beta chain. Germline lookup yields CDR1 MNHEY and CDR2 SVGAGI. Trimming stripped 5 bases from V and 1 base from J, with 8 bases between. The length of the CDR3 is 14 residues. Measured with immunoSEQ multiplex PCR; TCRdb has only the in-frame clones, and not every one. The table includes about 35,000 clones, under 90% detected once. This record belongs to a study of blood T cell repertoires in COVID-19. Specimen: peripheral blood. The chain is built from TRBV6-5 and TRBJ1-4, with TRBD1 as a possible D gene (6 bases). This clonotype was obtained from a man aged 50 or older with acute or convalescent COVID-19. CDR3 loop: CASSPGVTNEKLFF. The CDR3 coding sequence is TGTGCCAGCAGTCCAGGGGTAACTAATGAAAAACTGTTTTTT.